The present TCR beta chain was sequenced within a study of blood T cell repertoires in COVID-19. Study-level background: Nucleic acid was either cDNA or gDNA, and it came from T cells, B-cell-depleted T cells, or PBMCs.

In the authors' methods: By means of reference gene primer amplification, nucleated cell counts were estimated. Repertoires were generated with immunoSEQ multiplex PCR, while TCRdb's copy carries only in-frame clones and drops some. V, J and clone size are those of that table, while D and trimming were read from the DNA. The data hold about 180,000 clones, with about 90% observed a single time. V lost 3 bases and J lost 2; bases outside the gene matches: 12. Germline assignment: CDR1 SGHKS and CDR2 YYEKEE (reference sequence). The CDR3 has 18 residues. Enrolled through a virtual design, the participants were between roughly 18 and 95 years of age and came from about two dozen US areas.

The chain joins TRBV5-5 to TRBJ2-7, with TRBD1 identical over 12 bases. Sequencing used PBMCs or T cells enriched from blood (not recorded which). This receptor was taken from a human donor with acute COVID-19. The donor label of this sample is uncertain. The CDR3 DNA reads as TGTGCCAGCAGCTGGGGGACAGGGGGCCCTTCTGGAACCTACGAGCAGTACTTC. As protein: CASSWGTGGPSGTYEQYF. Filled out from reference TRBV5-5 and TRBJ2-7, the complete variable domain reads DAGVTQSPTHLIKTRGQQVTLRCSPISGHKSVSWYQQVLGQGPQFIFQYYEKEERGRGNFPDRFSARQFPNYSSELNVNALLLGDSALYLCASSWGTGGPSGTYEQYFGPGTRLTVT.